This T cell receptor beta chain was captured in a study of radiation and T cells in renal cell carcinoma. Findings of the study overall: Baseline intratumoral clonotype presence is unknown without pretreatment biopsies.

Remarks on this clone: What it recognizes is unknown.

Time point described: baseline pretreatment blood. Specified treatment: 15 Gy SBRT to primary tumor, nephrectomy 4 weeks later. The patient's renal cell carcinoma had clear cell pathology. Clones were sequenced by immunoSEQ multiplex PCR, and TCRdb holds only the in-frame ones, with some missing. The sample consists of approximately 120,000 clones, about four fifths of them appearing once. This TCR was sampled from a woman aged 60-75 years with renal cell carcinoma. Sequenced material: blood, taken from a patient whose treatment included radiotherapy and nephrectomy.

The CDR3 sequence is CASSQASQFAGNTIYF. CDR3 bases: TGCGCCAGCAGCCAAGCGAGCCAGTTCGCTGGAAACACCATATATTTT. The V call is TRBV4-1, the J call TRBJ1-3; D not resolved. V was shortened by 1 base and J by 2 bases, with 12 bases between the two germline ends. The germline gives CDR1 MGHRA, CDR2 YSYEKL. This CDR3 has 16 residues.